This is a list of T cell receptor beta chains from one sample in a study of blood T cells in healthy people across ages. MiXCR, run by TCRdb on the 5' RACE reads, gives a single entry per CDR3 protein. This sample carries more than 600,000 distinct CDR3 sequences, 20% to 30% of them seen once, and the ten largest clones take more than 8.5%. These sequences were also reported in another study, on T cells of mothers and their children.

The sequenced material came from blood. The receptors derive from a boy aged 5-17 years in good health. CDR3s include the opening cysteine and the closing phenylalanine or tryptophan. Fields, in order: J gene, V gene, CDR3 protein.

>TRBJ1-2|TRBV27
CASRPTGGRFGYTF
>TRBJ1-2|TRBV28
CASSKGDGLGGYTF
>TRBJ2-7|TRBV6-5
CASSYPAGQGSYEQYF
>TRBJ2-5|TRBV6-1
CASGILALQETQYF
>TRBJ2-7|TRBV3-1
CASSPGTSAADEQYF
>TRBJ1-2|TRBV5-1
CASSPGTGGNGYTF
>TRBJ2-3|TRBV11-3
CASSLGLASDTQYF
>TRBJ1-6|TRBV10-3
CAIGGTDYSPLHF
>TRBJ2-5|TRBV2
CASSLETQYF
>TRBJ2-7|TRBV12-3/TRBV12-4
CASSLLWTAYEQYF
>TRBJ2-1|TRBV7-8
CASSLTPRSSSYNEQFF
>.|TRBV28
CASSPSGTGEQYF
>TRBJ2-2|TRBV6-2/TRBV6-3
CASSYGDVAGELFF
>TRBJ2-5|TRBV7-2
CASSSPKSTGGQETQYF
>TRBJ2-1|TRBV20-1
CSATIEAEQFF
>TRBJ2-4|TRBV20-1
CSAPKAQEAKNIQYF
>TRBJ1-2|TRBV12-3/TRBV12-4
CASSTDPWGYTF
>TRBJ2-7|TRBV2
CASRTVNGQYF
>TRBJ2-7|TRBV28
CASNWADRNSYEQYF
>TRBJ1-4|TRBV27
CASSFHDRGAEKLFF
>TRBJ2-7|TRBV29-1
CSVELQGGAEQYF
>TRBJ2-5|TRBV6-5
CASSPTGKETQYF
>TRBJ1-1|TRBV25-1
CASSEASWSEAFF
>TRBJ1-5|TRBV20-1
CSARARLGGRNQPQHF
>TRBJ2-1|TRBV6-2/TRBV6-3
CTSSDLTSSYNEQFF
>TRBJ1-1|TRBV3-1
CASSQGYDTEAFF
>TRBJ2-1|TRBV29-1
CTCPRPQPYNEQFF
>TRBJ1-2|TRBV29-1
CSAGESYGYTF
>TRBJ2-5|TRBV7-9
CASMNGDGRKTQYF
>TRBJ1-1|TRBV7-3
CASSLNRVRYTEAFF
>TRBJ2-5|TRBV27
CASQKGVALQETQYF
>TRBJ2-6|TRBV7-8
CASSSDYSGANALTF
>TRBJ1-4|TRBV7-9
CASSLRTPADEKLFF
>TRBJ2-6|TRBV13
CASSSGQVFGANVLTF
>.|TRBV4-3
CASSQDLRGLVGQFF
>TRBJ1-1|TRBV9
CASSVGVDTEAFF
>TRBJ2-1|TRBV5-1
CASSQGLGIRNEQFF
>TRBJ1-4|TRBV11-2
CASSSATGTNEKLFF
>TRBJ2-3|TRBV5-4
CASSPDSFSDTQYF
>TRBJ2-7|TRBV7-9
CASSLSTSGPSYEQYF
>TRBJ2-7|TRBV6-2/TRBV6-3
CATGQGRMAYEQYF
>.|TRBV7-2
CAGSLVTSGAYEQYF